This entry is about one TCR beta chain. Its antigen remains undetermined. No qualities accompany the bases; no much larger clone lies one base away. The CDR3 goes from the cysteine to the phenylalanine over 17 residues. The DNA shown is the 51-base CDR3, in frame from base 1. According to the germline V gene, CDR1 reads SGHVT and CDR2 reads SQSDAQ. After removal of 3 bases from V and 6 bases from J, the junction retains 15 bases not matched to a gene. These data belong to a study of blood T cell repertoires in COVID-19 (dated by TCRdb to about 2020). Regarding the study in general: Samples covering the acute and convalescent phases of COVID-19 were provided by collaborators in the United States, Italy and Spain. The repertoires were released in a freely available public database meant as a resource for research on the immune response to SARS-CoV-2. Subjects who had been exposed to COVID-19, were actively infected with it, or had recovered from it provided the deeply sampled blood TCRbeta repertoires that made up the dataset. Nearly every sample came with metadata listing a de-identified subject ID, COVID-19 status, age in years and sex. Where HLA class I and class II types were available, the types were taken from metadata supplied by the sample provider, not from assay-based typing. The material from the prospective study consisted of cDNA or gDNA derived from T cells, B-cell-depleted T cells, or PBMCs. Samples came from the ongoing ImmuneRACE study (first 160 participants) plus 1,254 subjects from 6 global collaborators. Findings and caveats that apply to the study as a whole: The amount of clinical and demographic metadata varied by source and participant and was provided uncurated.

The immunoSEQ Assay, a bias-controlled multiplex PCR, was used to amplify TCRbeta CDR3 regions from genomic DNA. Turning to the authors' computational methods: Nucleated cell counts per sample were estimated from amplification of reference gene primers within the assay. Sequence reads were collapsed and filtered to measure the absolute abundance of every unique TCRbeta CDR3 rearrangement. Productive Simpson clonality was computed per sample as the square root of Simpson's diversity index over productive rearrangements. The source is immuneACCESS, and TCRdb retained only in-frame sequences with V and J called. Part of the clones is not carried over; for the studies checked, unresolved V genes explain less than half of this, and the remainder is unexplained. V, J and clone size are those of that table, while D and trimming were read from the DNA. Present in this sample are 180,000 or so clones, approximately 80% of which were seen just once. The top ten clones comprise roughly 11% of the sample.

In the prospective study, participants were about 18 to 100 years old, resided in 24 geographic areas of the United States, and were enrolled through a virtual design. To assign participants to cohorts, the prospective study relied on clinical history that participants themselves reported in a screening survey and a study questionnaire. Recovered participants in ImmuneRACE Cohort 3 were defined as having two consecutive negative NP/OP PCR tests, clearance from a healthcare professional, or resolution of symptoms. Mobile phlebotomists in the prospective study collected whole blood, serum and a nasopharyngeal or oropharyngeal swab from every participant. Over a roughly 2-month period, participants in the prospective study had the option of providing additional blood draws and questionnaires. Before DNA extraction, prospective study blood samples were shipped either frozen or at room temperature.

The specimen sequenced was PBMCs or T cells enriched from blood (not recorded which). The sequence was obtained from a man aged 50 to 60 who had recovered from COVID-19. The chain is assembled from TRBV7-4 and TRBJ2-3, and 7 bases in between align with TRBD2. The base sequence is TGTGCCAGCAGCTTGGTGTGGGCGGGAGTAGGATTGGATACGCAGTATTTT. This is translated as CASSLVWAGVGLDTQYF.